This T cell receptor beta chain was profiled in a study of blood T cell repertoires in COVID-19. How the authors handled the data: Reference gene primers were amplified, and this amplification served to estimate nucleated cell counts. Measured with immunoSEQ multiplex PCR; TCRdb has only the in-frame clones, and not every one. From that table come the V and J calls and clone size; the DNA was used to work out D and trimming. The table has fewer than 400,000 clones, approximately 83% seen once; the top ten hold 2.2%. The germline V gene has CDR1 MRHNA and CDR2 SNTAGT. Trimming pared 0 bases from V and 7 bases from J, leaving 10 bases between. The CDR3 sequence is 14 residues long.

The sequenced sample was PBMCs or T cells enriched from blood (not recorded which). The chain couples TRBV6-4 to TRBJ2-1; D is unclear. This TCR was sampled from a man aged 30 to 45 who had recovered from COVID-19. CDR3 nucleotide sequence: TGTGCCAGCAGTGACTCGAGGAGAGCAAATGAGCAGTTCTTC. This sequence encodes CASSDSRRANEQFF.